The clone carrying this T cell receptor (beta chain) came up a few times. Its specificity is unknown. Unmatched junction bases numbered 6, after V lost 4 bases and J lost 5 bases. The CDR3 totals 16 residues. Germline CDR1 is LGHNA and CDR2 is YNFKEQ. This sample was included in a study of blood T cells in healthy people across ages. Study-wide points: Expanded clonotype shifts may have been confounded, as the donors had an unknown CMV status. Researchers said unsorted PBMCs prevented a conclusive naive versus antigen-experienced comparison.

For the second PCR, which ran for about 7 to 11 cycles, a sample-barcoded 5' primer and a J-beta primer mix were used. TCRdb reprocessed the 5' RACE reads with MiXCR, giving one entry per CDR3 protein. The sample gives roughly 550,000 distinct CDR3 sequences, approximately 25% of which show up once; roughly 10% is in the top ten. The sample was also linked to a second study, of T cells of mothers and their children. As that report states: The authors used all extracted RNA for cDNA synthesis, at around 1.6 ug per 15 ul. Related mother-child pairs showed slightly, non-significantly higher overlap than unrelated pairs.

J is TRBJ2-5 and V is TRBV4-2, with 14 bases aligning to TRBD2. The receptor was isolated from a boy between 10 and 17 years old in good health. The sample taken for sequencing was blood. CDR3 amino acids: CASSPLTSGREETQYF. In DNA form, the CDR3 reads TGTGCCAGCAGCCCCCTGACTAGCGGGAGGGAGGAGACCCAGTACTTC.